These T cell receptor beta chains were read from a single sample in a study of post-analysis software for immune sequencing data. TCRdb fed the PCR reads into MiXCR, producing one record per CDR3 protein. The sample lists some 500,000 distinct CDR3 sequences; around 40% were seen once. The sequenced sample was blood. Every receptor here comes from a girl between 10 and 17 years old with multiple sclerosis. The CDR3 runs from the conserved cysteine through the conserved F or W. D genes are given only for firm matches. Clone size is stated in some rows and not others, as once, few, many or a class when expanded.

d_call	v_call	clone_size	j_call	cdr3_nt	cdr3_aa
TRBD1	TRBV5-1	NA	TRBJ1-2	TGCGCCAGCAGCCTCGCCACGAACAGGGGGGACGGCTACACCTTC	CASSLATNRGDGYTF
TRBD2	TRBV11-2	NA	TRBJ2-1	TGTGCCAGCAGCGCCCTCCGGGAGGGCCTAGGTATTCATGAGCAGTTCTTC	CASSALREGLGIHEQFF
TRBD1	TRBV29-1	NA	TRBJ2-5	TGCAGCGTAAGGACAGGGTCGCTCCATGGGACCCAGTACTTC	CSVRTGSLHGTQYF
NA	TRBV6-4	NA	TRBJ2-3	TGTGCCAGCAGTGACGGGGGGGCCACAGATACGCAGTATTTT	CASSDGGATDTQYF
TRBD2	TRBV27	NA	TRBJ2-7	TGTGCCAGCAAAAATAGCGGGGCACCCTACGAGCAGTACTTC	CASKNSGAPYEQYF
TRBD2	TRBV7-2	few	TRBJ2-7	TGTGCCAGCAGCTTAGGGGGACTAGCGGCCGAGCAGTACTTC	CASSLGGLAAEQYF
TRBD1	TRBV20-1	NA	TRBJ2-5	TGCAGTGCACGACAGGGGCCTGGAGAGACCCAGTACTTC	CSARQGPGETQYF
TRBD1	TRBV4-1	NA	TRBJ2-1	TGCGCCAGCAGCCAAGACAGGGGGCCCGGTGAGCAGTTCTTC	CASSQDRGPGEQFF
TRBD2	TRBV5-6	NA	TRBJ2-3	TGTGCCAGCAGCGCGTTAGCGGGAAGGGTAACAGATACGCAGTATTTT	CASSALAGRVTDTQYF
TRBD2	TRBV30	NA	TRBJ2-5	TGTGCCTGGAGGAAAGCGGGAGGGGACGAGACCCAGTACTTC	CAWRKAGGDETQYF
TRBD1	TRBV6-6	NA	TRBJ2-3	TGTGCCAGCAGAGGGGACAGGGCTCCCACAGATACGCAGTATTTT	CASRGDRAPTDTQYF